A single T cell receptor (beta chain) is shown here with its context. Its target antigen remains unknown. There are no base qualities to consult, and no much larger clone falls within one base. The data were obtained in a study of PD-1 blockade in classical Hodgkin lymphoma (dated by TCRdb to the early 2020s). In the study overall: Nivolumab dosing was 3 mg/kg intravenously every 2 weeks, continuing until either disease progression or unacceptable toxicity. To define a peripheral blood immune signature of response to PD-1 blockade in classical Hodgkin lymphoma, the study combined TCR beta sequencing with CyTOF. Broad study findings and their caveats: By C4D1, a significant rise was seen in CD4+ TCR diversity but not in CD8+ TCR diversity (p=0.0027 vs p=0.16), and the rise was most apparent among complete responders (p=0.02). Baseline diversity similar to that of newly diagnosed patients was observed in trial patients achieving complete response, whereas significantly lower diversity was observed in partial responders and progressors. Newly diagnosed patients were reported to have lower baseline TCR diversity than healthy donors, and relapsed/refractory patients were reported to have lower baseline TCR diversity still. The study was restricted to a single clinical trial cohort, and the causes of repertoire differences, possibly disease activity or prior therapy, were left undefined. Patients starting nivolumab less than 1 year after ASCT had lower diversity and were excluded from later analyses to avoid confounding by immune reconstitution.

Genomic DNA was extracted with the Qiagen DNeasy kit from unsorted PBMCs and from negatively selected CD4+ and CD8+ fractions. TCR beta CDR3 regions were subjected to amplification by immunoSEQ multiplex PCR with primers that anneal to V and J segments. A synthetic immune receptor repertoire was used to minimize amplification bias, and remaining bias was computationally removed after sequencing. As for how the authors treated the data: Repertoire diversity was quantified as the Shannon entropy index using custom Python scripts. Unsorted, CD4+ and CD8+ repertoires were analyzed separately, except for combined analyses in which CD4+ and CD8+ sequences were merged in silico. Clonal expansion was defined as at least a 2-fold frequency increase after treatment relative to C1D1, with a pseudocount of 0.5 for undetected baseline clones. Clones with 0 or 1 copy at C1D1 were classified as singleton clones, and clones with 2 or more copies were classified as non-singleton clones. Clones expanded in unsorted samples were annotated as CD4+, CD8+ or unknown by matching protein sequences in sorted samples from the same patient. Wilcoxon tests on paired samples were used to test changes in diversity from C1D1 to C4D1. TCRdb stores this immuneACCESS table with in-frame sequences only. Part of the clones is absent; in the studies checked, under half of the shortfall reflects unresolved V genes, and no reason is known for the rest. Clone size and V and J calls were adopted from that table, with D and trimming inferred from the DNA. The table for this sample lists approximately 84,000 clones; around 80% of them were counted only once. About 18% of the sample rests with the top ten.

From the germline V gene, CDR1 is SGHVS and CDR2 is FNYEAQ. V is shortened by 1 base, J by 2 bases, and the region joining them spans 12 bases. The CDR3 runs 15 residues from the cysteine to the phenylalanine. Only the CDR3 portion is preserved as DNA: 45 bases, with reading frame beginning at the first base. The time point label, read with the paper, signifies: cycle 4 day 1 (C4D1), after 5 to 7 weeks of nivolumab. Every trial patient had relapsed following autologous stem cell transplantation, and prior brentuximab vedotin exposure was what differed among cohorts A, B and C. The trial cohort was composed of 55 to 65 patients with relapsed/refractory classical Hodgkin lymphoma, for whom complete response, partial response or progressive disease was recorded as best overall response. Single-agent nivolumab was administered to trial patients in the multi-cohort phase II CheckMate 205 trial. An independent review committee assessed best overall response using the 2007 International Working Group response criteria. Trial PBMCs were obtained immediately prior to nivolumab initiation (C1D1) and on therapy at cycle 2 day 1 and cycle 4 day 1. Peripheral blood was collected in 8 mL Vacutainer Cell Preparation Tubes, from which PBMCs were isolated by centrifugation and then cryopreserved.

This material consisted of peripheral blood mononuclear cells (PBMCs), taken before the fourth cycle of nivolumab. The sequence is built from TRBV7-6 and TRBJ2-7, with TRBD2 perhaps the D gene, on 5 matching bases. The TCR originated in a human donor with classical Hodgkin lymphoma. The CDR3 protein: CASSLDRGETYEQYF. Here is the DNA: TGTGCCAGCAGCTTAGATCGGGGAGAGACCTACGAGCAGTACTTC.